This T cell receptor (beta chain) stems from a study of shared clonotypes between healthy human individuals. CD45RO negativity and positive selection for CCR7 defined naive CD8 cells, a population that excluded terminally differentiated effector memory CD45RA+ cells. All donors qualified as healthy HIV-negative adults and had experienced no recent acute infections or vaccinations. A note on this clone: Its specificity is unknown.

The CDR3 is 14 residues long. After removal of 7 bases from V and 9 bases from J, the junction contained 12 bases not matched to a gene. Germline CDR1 ENHRY, CDR2 SYGVKD. Study results and caveats: Clonotypes shared by all four donors outscored non-shared clonotypes in generation probability. In general, naive subsets displayed greater estimated richness than memory subsets did.

The repertoire was sequenced with immunoSEQ multiplex PCR; TCRdb's copy has only in-frame clones and lacks some. The sample contains about 2.2 million clones, about 93% of which appear only once. The chain uses TRBV10-3 and TRBJ2-1, with TRBD2 matching over 7 bases. The source material was naive CD8+ T cells from PBMCs. The receptor comes from a man in his late teens or twenties in good health. Some clones in this sample may be carry-over from other donors' samples. The CDR3: CAIMVRELEGEQFF. Here the CDR3 DNA reads TGTGCCATCATGGTGCGGGAGTTGGAGGGTGAGCAGTTCTTC.